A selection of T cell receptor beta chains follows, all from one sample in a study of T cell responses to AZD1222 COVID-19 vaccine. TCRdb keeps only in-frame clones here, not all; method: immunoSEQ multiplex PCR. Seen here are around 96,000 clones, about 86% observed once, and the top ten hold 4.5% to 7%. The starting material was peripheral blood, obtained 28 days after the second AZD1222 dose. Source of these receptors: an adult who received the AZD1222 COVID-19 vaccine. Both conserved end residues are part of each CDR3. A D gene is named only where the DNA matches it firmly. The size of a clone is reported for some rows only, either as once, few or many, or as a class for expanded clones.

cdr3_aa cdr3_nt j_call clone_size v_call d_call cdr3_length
CASSPPFSGAVYNEQFF TGTGCCAGCTCACCACCCTTCAGCGGGGCAGTCTACAATGAGCAGTTCTTC TRBJ2-1 - TRBV18 TRBD2 17
CASSFDGSTEAFF TGCGCCAGCAGCTTTGACGGGAGCACTGAAGCTTTCTTT TRBJ1-1 - TRBV5-1 - 13
CASSQDGQGNEKLFF TGTGCCAGCAGCCAAGATGGGCAGGGGAATGAAAAACTGTTTTTT TRBJ1-4 - TRBV4-2 - 15
CATRSGGPKGATEAFF TGTGCCACCCGAAGCGGGGGGCCCAAGGGGGCCACTGAAGCTTTCTTT TRBJ1-1 - TRBV21-1 - 16
CASSLPDRNYEQYF TGTGCCAGCAGCTTGCCCGACAGAAACTACGAGCAGTACTTC TRBJ2-7 - TRBV5-6 - 14
CSVEVGMGVNTQYF TGCAGCGTTGAAGTAGGGATGGGCGTAAATACGCAGTATTTT TRBJ2-3 - TRBV29-1 - 14
CASSYTGLAKNQPQHF TGTGCCAGCAGTTATACAGGGCTTGCTAAAAATCAGCCCCAGCATTTT TRBJ1-5 few TRBV6-6 - 16
CASSIGEQGRETQYF TGTGCCAGTAGTATAGGAGAACAGGGGCGAGAGACCCAGTACTTC TRBJ2-5 - TRBV19 TRBD1 15
CASSQDPGQPNYGYTF TGTGCCAGCAGCCAAGACCCGGGACAGCCTAACTATGGCTACACCTTC TRBJ1-2 - TRBV3-1/TRBV3-2 TRBD1 16
CASSSVLDTQYF TGTGCCAGCAGCTCCGTTCTAGATACGCAGTATTTT TRBJ2-3 - TRBV7-9 - 12
CASSQGGWGAQYF TGTGCCAGCAGCCAAGGCGGTTGGGGGGCGCAGTATTTT TRBJ2-3 - TRBV4-2 - 13
CASSEYGRGNTEAFF TGTGCCAGCAGTGAATATGGACGGGGGAACACTGAAGCTTTCTTT TRBJ1-1 - TRBV25-1 - 15
CASSSRQIYEQYF TGTGCCAGCAGCTCCCGACAGATCTACGAGCAGTACTTC TRBJ2-7 few TRBV7-9 - 13
CASSYPGQGAYEQYF TGTGCCAGCAGTTACCCGGGACAGGGGGCCTACGAGCAGTACTTC TRBJ2-7 - TRBV6-5 TRBD1 15
CASRAGTSVSYEQYF TGTGCCAGCAGGGCCGGGACTAGCGTTTCCTACGAGCAGTACTTC TRBJ2-7 - TRBV2 TRBD2 15
CASSQGQGVEKLFF TGCGCCAGCAGCCAAGGGCAGGGAGTCGAAAAACTGTTTTTT TRBJ1-4 - TRBV4-3 - 14
CASSPGTSNEQFF TGTGCCAGCAGCCCCGGGACTAGTAATGAGCAGTTCTTC TRBJ2-1 - TRBV11-3 TRBD2 13
CASQQGLNQPQHF TGTGCCTCCCAACAGGGTTTGAATCAGCCCCAGCATTTT TRBJ1-5 - TRBV30 - 13
CASGQGGEGGNGYTF TGTGCTAGTGGCCAAGGGGGGGAGGGTGGAAATGGCTACACCTTC TRBJ1-2 - TRBV12-5 - 15
CASSTGTGLGYTF TGTGCCAGCAGTACGGGGACAGGGCTTGGCTACACCTTC TRBJ1-2 - TRBV6-2/TRBV6-3 TRBD1 13
CAISSTGTGWSYEQYF TGTGCCATCAGCAGCACGGGTACAGGTTGGTCCTACGAGCAGTACTTC TRBJ2-7 - TRBV10-3 - 16
CASSLYSDRVTNTGELFF TGTGCCAGCAGTTTATATTCTGACAGGGTTACGAACACCGGGGAGCTGTTTTTT TRBJ2-2 - TRBV28 TRBD1 18
CAISEGGGDGYTF TGTGCCATCAGTGAAGGGGGAGGGGATGGCTACACCTTC TRBJ1-2 - TRBV10-3 - 13
CAWSSWSGSGYGYTF TGTGCCTGGAGTTCTTGGTCAGGGTCGGGCTATGGCTACACCTTC TRBJ1-2 - TRBV30 - 15
CARILAGGGRYEQYF TGTGCCAGAATATTAGCGGGAGGTGGCAGATACGAGCAGTACTTC TRBJ2-7 medium-sized TRBV21-1 - 15
CASSFTGYEQYF TGTGCCAGCAGCTTCACAGGCTACGAGCAGTACTTC TRBJ2-7 once TRBV13 - 12
CASSLGTIQETQYF TGTGCCAGCAGCTTAGGGACCATCCAAGAGACCCAGTACTTC TRBJ2-5 - TRBV7-9 - 14
CASSLGRGGDEQYF TGTGCCAGCAGCTTGGGCAGGGGAGGCGACGAGCAGTACTTC TRBJ2-7 - TRBV5-6 - 14
CASRPAVQSYEQYF TGCGCCAGCAGACCGGCGGTACAATCCTACGAGCAGTACTTC TRBJ2-7 - TRBV5-1 - 14
CASSPDPGLEAFF TGTGCCAGCTCACCGGACCCGGGGCTAGAAGCTTTCTTT TRBJ1-1 - TRBV18 - 13